This T cell receptor (beta chain) emerged from a study of blood T cell repertoires in COVID-19. Study summary: Acute-phase and convalescent COVID-19 samples originated in the United States, Italy and Spain.

Germline trimming cut 4 bases from V and 0 bases from J; bases unmatched to any gene: 4. The CDR3 totals 16 residues. Looked up from germline, CDR1 is LGHDT and CDR2 is YNNKEL (reference sequence). Authors' analysis steps: Amplification from reference gene primers served as the basis for estimated nucleated cell counts. Some clones are missing from TCRdb's copy, which holds only in-frame ones; the method was immunoSEQ multiplex PCR. V and J calls and clone size come straight from that table; D and trimming were deduced from the DNA. The sample shows about 220,000 clones, 80% to 85% of them seen only once.

The chain employs TRBV3-1 (or the pseudogene TRBV3-2) and TRBJ1-5; 9 positions match TRBD1. The clonotype comes from a woman in her fifties or sixties with acute or convalescent COVID-19. Sequencing input: peripheral blood. CDR3 in DNA: TGTGCCAGCAGCCTCGGACAGGGGAATAGCAATCAGCCCCAGCATTTT. Its translation is CASSLGQGNSNQPQHF.